What follows are 18 T cell receptor beta chains derived from one specimen sequenced in a study of response to subunit inactivated influenza vaccine. MiXCR was run by TCRdb on the RT-PCR reads, yielding one entry per CDR3 protein. Of 500,000 or so distinct CDR3 sequences in the sample, about 15% were seen once. Sequences were derived from CD4+ T cells sorted from PBMCs, sampled around 25 months after vaccination. All receptors derive from a man aged 45 to 70 who received an inactivated influenza vaccine.

The chain employs TRBV20-1 and TRBJ2-7, with TRBD2 as a possible D gene (6 bases). Trimming stripped 6 bases from V and 6 bases from J, with 18 bases between. The CDR3 sequence is 13 residues long. CDR1 is DFQATT and CDR2 is SNEGSKA in the germline V gene (reference sequence). CDR3 nucleotide sequence: TGCAGTGCCCGAATGGGACTTAAGATCGAGCAGTACTTC. Amino acid sequence: CSARMGLKIEQYF.

This clonotype was counted ten times or more. The genes are TRBV4-3 and TRBJ1-3; D is undetermined. CDR3 length: 15 amino acids. Germline V CDR1 and CDR2: LGHNA, YSLEER. Trimming cost V 0 bases and J 3 bases, with 9 bases left between them. The DNA of the CDR3 is TGCGCCAGCAGCCAAGATCGGTTGGGTGGAAACACCATATATTTT. It codes for CASSQDRLGGNTIYF.

This clonotype was detected a few times. V is TRBV12-3 or TRBV12-4 and J is TRBJ1-4; D perhaps matches TRBD1 (5 bases). V was trimmed by 3 bases and J by 13 bases, leaving 15 bases between them. This CDR3 is built from 13 residues. The CDR3 bases are TGTGCCAGCAGTTTGTACGGGGCTCAACGACTGTTTTTT. Translating gives CASSLYGAQRLFF.

V usage is TRBV7-2 and J usage is TRBJ2-3, with TRBD1 as a possible D gene (6 bases). V lost 5 bases to trimming and J lost 8 bases, with 17 bases between them. The CDR3 loop spans 14 amino acids. CDR1 and CDR2 (germline): SGHTA, FQGNSA. The CDR3 nucleotides are TGTGCCAGCAGCCTAGGGGGTAGCGAAGGTACGCAGTATTTT. It is translated as CASSLGGSEGTQYF.

The chain employs TRBV5-5 and TRBJ1-5; 11 bases match TRBD1. The CDR3 is 16 residues long. Germline-derived CDR1 and CDR2 are SGHKS and YYEKEE (reference sequence). V shed 3 bases and J 2 bases; nucleotides not matched to a gene: 4. CDR3 DNA sequence: TGTGCCAGCAGCTCAGGACAGGGGGCTGGCAATCAGCCCCAGCATTTT. It translates to CASSSGQGAGNQPQHF.

The CDR3 region has the DNA TGTGCCAGCAGCCAGGTGGGACTAGTTGACGTTGAGCAGTTCTTC. It yields the protein CASSQVGLVDVEQFF. V usage is TRBV4-2 and J usage is TRBJ2-1, with 8 bases lining up with TRBD2. The CDR3 covers 15 residues. V dropped 3 bases and J dropped 9; count of bases not matched to a gene: 10. The germline V gene encodes CDR1 LGHNA and CDR2 YNFKEQ.

In this sample, this clonotype turned up a few times. The chain combines TRBV7-2 with TRBJ2-3, with D possibly called TRBD1 or TRBD2 (7 bases each). Germline loops: CDR1 SGHTA, CDR2 FQGNSA. The CDR3 has 17 amino acids. Trimming shortened V by 5 bases and J by 7 bases, and 25 bases separated the two germline ends. CDR3 in amino acids: CASSLGGRRGRSNTQYF. CDR3 coding DNA: TGTGCCAGCAGCCTCGGGGGGCGTAGGGGGCGATCAAATACGCAGTATTTT.

A few counts support this clonotype. This chain joins TRBV20-1 and TRBJ1-2; a possible D gene is TRBD1 (6 bases). Trimming removed 0 bases from V and 3 bases from J, with 20 bases in between. Germline CDR1 and CDR2: DFQATT and SNEGSKA (reference sequence). This CDR3 is built from 17 residues. The CDR3 DNA reads TGCAGTGCTAGAGATGCCTTGCTGGACAGCGGTCACTATGGCTACACCTTC. Translation: CSARDALLDSGHYGYTF.

This clonotype has at least ten counts. The chain has TRBV25-1 and TRBJ2-5; 14 bases are a match to TRBD2. J gave up 1 base and V 4 bases, and 11 bases lay outside the gene matches. This CDR3 contains 19 residues. Germline values: CDR1 MGHDK, CDR2 SYGVNS. This chain's CDR3 is CASSGSVRLAGGSQETQYF. The DNA of the CDR3 is TGTGCCAGCAGTGGGTCGGTTCGACTAGCGGGGGGGTCCCAAGAGACCCAGTACTTC. The variable domain in full, completed from reference TRBV25-1 and TRBJ2-5, reads EADIYQTPRYLVIGTGKKITLECSQTMGHDKMYWYQQDPGMELHLIHYSYGVNSTEKGDLSSESTVSRIRTEHFPLTLESARPSHTSQYLCASSGSVRLAGGSQETQYFGPGTRLLVL.

The V and J genes are TRBV4-3 and TRBJ2-1; 12 bases fit TRBD2. The CDR3 sequence is 14 residues long. The germline CDR1 and CDR2 sequences are LGHNA and YSLEER. The junction had 2 bases not matched to a gene; V was cut back by 3 bases and J by 8 bases. The CDR3 bases are TGCGCCAGCAGCCAGACTAGCGGGAGTTATGAGCAGTTCTTC. This gives the protein CASSQTSGSYEQFF.

The chain is built from TRBV6-1 and TRBJ2-7; a possible D gene is TRBD2 (5 bases). Germline V CDR1 and CDR2: MNHNS, SASEGT. Deletions cut 6 bases from V and 2 bases from J, with 20 bases between. This CDR3 region has 16 residues. The CDR3, as DNA: TGTGCCAGCAGGGACTTGATGGGGATCGGGCCCTACGAGCAGTACTTC. Translating it yields CASRDLMGIGPYEQYF.

V and J are TRBV5-6 and TRBJ2-3; unclear D gene. V was pared by 4 bases and J by 3 bases, with 18 bases between. Germline values: CDR1 SGHDT, CDR2 YYEEEE. The CDR3 covers 16 residues. The CDR3 DNA is TGTGCCAGCAGCCAACGGACGGACCATAGAACAGATACGCAGTATTTT. It is translated as CASSQRTDHRTDTQYF.

The V gene is TRBV20-1, the J gene TRBJ2-1; no clear D gene. CDR1 is DFQATT, CDR2 SNEGSKA, per germline (reference sequence). The CDR3 is 12 amino acids. V was pared by 3 bases and J by 5 bases, with 8 bases between. DNA for the CDR3: TGCAGTGCTAGTAAATACCACAATGAGCAGTTCTTC. Translation gives CSASKYHNEQFF.

The chain combines TRBV3-1 with TRBJ2-1; D uncertain. The CDR3 extends over 15 amino acids. In germline, CDR1 is LGHDT, CDR2 YNNKEL (reference sequence). Trimming removed 0 bases at V and 2 bases at J, with 8 bases between. CDR3 in DNA: TGTGCCAGCAGCCAAGACCAGCGTACCTACAATGAGCAGTTCTTC. Protein: CASSQDQRTYNEQFF.

The chain uses TRBV9 and TRBJ2-3; 7 bases agree with TRBD2. V shed 0 bases and J 2 bases; nucleotides not matched to a gene: 3. There are 15 residues in the CDR3. CDR1 is SGDLS and CDR2 is YYNGEE in the germline V gene. CDR3 bases: TGTGCCAGCAGCGTAGCGGGAGGATTCACAGATACGCAGTATTTT. Protein: CASSVAGGFTDTQYF.

This clonotype showed up just a few times. The chain carries TRBV5-1 and TRBJ2-7, with TRBD1 as a possible D gene (6 bases). CDR3 length: 15 amino acids. V was trimmed by 5 bases and J by 0 bases, leaving 15 bases between them. CDR1 is SGHRS, CDR2 YFSETQ, per germline. DNA of the CDR3: TGCGCCAGCAGAAGGACAGAGACAGACTCCTACGAGCAGTACTTC. This encodes CASRRTETDSYEQYF.

This clonotype was seen a handful of times. This rearrangement joins TRBV10-3 to TRBJ1-5; D call uncertain. The CDR3 loop spans 15 amino acids. V shed 2 bases and J shed 2 bases, with 10 bases lying between them. The germline V gene encodes CDR1 ENHRY and CDR2 SYGVKD. CDR3 bases: TGTGCCATCAGTGAGGGCCCGGGAGGCAATCAGCCCCAGCATTTT. Its protein product is CAISEGPGGNQPQHF.

CDR3 sequence reads: CASSLRGGEQYF. The CDR3 region has the DNA TGTGCCAGCAGTTTGCGGGGGGGCGAGCAGTACTTC. V and J are TRBV12-3 or TRBV12-4 and TRBJ2-7; 9 nucleotides align to TRBD2. This CDR3 is built from 12 residues. Germline trimming cut 3 bases from V and 6 bases from J; bases unmatched to any gene: 0.